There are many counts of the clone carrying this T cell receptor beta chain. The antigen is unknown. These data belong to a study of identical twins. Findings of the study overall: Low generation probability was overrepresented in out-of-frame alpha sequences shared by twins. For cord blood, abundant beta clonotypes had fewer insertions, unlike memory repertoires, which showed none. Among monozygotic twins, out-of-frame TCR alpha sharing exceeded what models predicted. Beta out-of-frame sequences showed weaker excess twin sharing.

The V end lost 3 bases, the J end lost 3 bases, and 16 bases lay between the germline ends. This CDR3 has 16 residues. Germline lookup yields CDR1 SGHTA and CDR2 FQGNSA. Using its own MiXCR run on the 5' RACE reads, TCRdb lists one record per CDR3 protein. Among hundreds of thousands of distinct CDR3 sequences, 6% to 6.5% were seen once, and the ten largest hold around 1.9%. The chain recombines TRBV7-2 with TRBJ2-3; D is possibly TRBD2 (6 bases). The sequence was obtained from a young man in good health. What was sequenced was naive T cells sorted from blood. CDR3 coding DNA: TGTGCCAGCAGCTTCTACGGGAGAGGCGGGACAGATACGCAGTATTTT. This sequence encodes CASSFYGRGGTDTQYF. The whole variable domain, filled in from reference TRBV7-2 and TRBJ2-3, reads GAGVSQSPSNKVTEKGKDVELRCDPISGHTALYWYRQSLGQGLEFLIYFQGNSAPDKSGLPSDRFSAERTGGSVSTLTIQRTQQEDSAVYLCASSFYGRGGTDTQYFGPGTRLTVL.